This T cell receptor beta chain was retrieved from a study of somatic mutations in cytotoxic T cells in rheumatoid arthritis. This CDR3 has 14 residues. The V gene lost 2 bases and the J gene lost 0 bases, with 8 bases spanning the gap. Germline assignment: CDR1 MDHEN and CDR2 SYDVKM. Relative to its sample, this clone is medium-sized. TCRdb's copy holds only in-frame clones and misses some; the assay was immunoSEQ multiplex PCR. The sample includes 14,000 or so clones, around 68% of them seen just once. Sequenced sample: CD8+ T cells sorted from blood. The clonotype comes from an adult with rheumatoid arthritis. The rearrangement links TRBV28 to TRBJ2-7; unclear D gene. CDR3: CASSLRDTSYEQYF. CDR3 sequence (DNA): TGTGCCAGCAGTTTACGCGACACCTCCTACGAGCAGTACTTC. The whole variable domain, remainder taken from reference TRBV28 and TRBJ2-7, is DVKVTQSSRYLVKRTGEKVFLECVQDMDHENMFWYRQDPGLGLRLIYFSYDVKMKEKGDIPEGYSVSREKKERFSLILESASTNQTSMYLCASSLRDTSYEQYFGPGTRLTVT.